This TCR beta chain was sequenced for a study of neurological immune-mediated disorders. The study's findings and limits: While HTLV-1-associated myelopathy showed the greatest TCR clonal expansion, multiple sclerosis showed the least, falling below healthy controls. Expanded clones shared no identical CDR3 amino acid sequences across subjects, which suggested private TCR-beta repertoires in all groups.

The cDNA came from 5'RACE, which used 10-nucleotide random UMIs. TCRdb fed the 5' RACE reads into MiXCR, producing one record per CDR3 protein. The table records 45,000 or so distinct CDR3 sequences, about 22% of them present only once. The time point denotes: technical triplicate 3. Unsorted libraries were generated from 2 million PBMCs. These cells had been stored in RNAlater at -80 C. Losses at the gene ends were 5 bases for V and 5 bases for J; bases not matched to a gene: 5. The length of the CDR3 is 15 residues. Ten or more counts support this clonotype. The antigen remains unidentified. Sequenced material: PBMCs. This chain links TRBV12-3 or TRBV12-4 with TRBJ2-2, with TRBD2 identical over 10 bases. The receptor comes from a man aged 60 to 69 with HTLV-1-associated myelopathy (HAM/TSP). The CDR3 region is CASSPSGSRTGELFF. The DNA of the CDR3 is TGTGCCAGCAGTCCTAGCGGGAGTCGGACCGGGGAGCTGTTTTTT.